This TCR beta chain was recorded in a study of Graves' ophthalmopathy and Graves' hyperthyroidism. TCR beta CDR3 regions were amplified from RNA transcripts. Second-round multiplex PCR followed a first-round RT-PCR using HTBI primers. MiXCR was run by TCRdb on the multiplex PCR reads, yielding one entry per CDR3 protein. The repertoire includes almost 750,000 distinct CDR3 sequences, roughly 41% of them detected once, and less than 55% sits in the top ten. This clonotype was counted only a few times. Trimming left V 2 bases short and J 7 bases short, with 12 bases between. CDR1 is DFQATT and CDR2 is SNEGSKA in the germline V gene (reference sequence). This CDR3 has 14 amino acids. What supplied the PBMCs was about 9.1 ml of fresh peripheral blood.

The rearrangement joins TRBV20-1 to TRBJ1-6; possible D gene TRBD1, 6 bases. The sequenced sample consisted of peripheral blood. This receptor was taken from an adult man with Graves' ophthalmopathy. Here the CDR3 reads CSARLGGGNSPLHF. CDR3 bases: TGCAGTGCTAGATTAGGAGGGGGGAATTCACCCCTCCACTTT.